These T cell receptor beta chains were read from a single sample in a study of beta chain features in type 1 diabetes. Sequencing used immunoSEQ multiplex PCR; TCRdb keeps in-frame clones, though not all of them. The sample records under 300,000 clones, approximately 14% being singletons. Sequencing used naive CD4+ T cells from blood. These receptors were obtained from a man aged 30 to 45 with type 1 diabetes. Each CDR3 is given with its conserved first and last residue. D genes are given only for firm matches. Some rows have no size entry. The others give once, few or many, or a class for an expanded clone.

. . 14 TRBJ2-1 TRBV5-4 CASSLRQSYNEQFF TGTGCCAGCAGCTTGCGACAGTCCTACAATGAGCAGTTCTTC
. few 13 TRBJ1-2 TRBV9 CASSAGANYGYTF TGTGCCAGCAGCGCGGGGGCTAACTATGGCTACACCTTC
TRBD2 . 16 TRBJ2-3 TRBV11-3 CASSLEGAGRTDTQYF TGTGCCAGCAGCTTAGAGGGAGCGGGGCGCACAGATACGCAGTATTTT
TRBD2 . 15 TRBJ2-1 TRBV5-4 CATYSGGPSYNEQFF TGTGCCACTTATAGCGGGGGCCCTTCCTACAATGAGCAGTTCTTC
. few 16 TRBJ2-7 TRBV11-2 CASSEIPGTPSYEQYF TGTGCCAGCAGCGAAATTCCGGGAACCCCCTCCTACGAGCAGTACTTC
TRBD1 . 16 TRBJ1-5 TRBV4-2 CASSQEPDRGDQPQHF TGTGCCAGCAGCCAAGAACCCGACAGGGGAGATCAGCCCCAGCATTTT
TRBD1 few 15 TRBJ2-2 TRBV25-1 CASSGSTGETGELFF TGTGCCAGCAGTGGGTCGACAGGGGAGACCGGGGAGCTGTTTTTT
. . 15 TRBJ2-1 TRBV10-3 CAIKGTSDSYNEQFF TGTGCCATCAAGGGGACTTCCGACTCCTACAATGAGCAGTTCTTC
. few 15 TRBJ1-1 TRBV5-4 CASSLGGTGDTEAFF TGTGCCAGCAGCTTGGGAGGGACGGGGGACACTGAAGCTTTCTTT
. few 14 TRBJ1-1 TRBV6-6 CASSYPPRVTEAFF TGTGCCAGCAGTTACCCCCCCCGGGTCACTGAAGCTTTCTTT
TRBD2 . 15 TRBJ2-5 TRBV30 CAWSPGLAGQETQYF TGTGCCTGGAGTCCAGGACTAGCGGGGCAAGAGACCCAGTACTTC
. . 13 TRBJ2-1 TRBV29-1 CSAGDSRNNEQFF TGCAGCGCGGGGGACAGCCGAAACAATGAGCAGTTCTTC
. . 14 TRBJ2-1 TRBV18 CASSPSGPYNEQFF TGTGCCAGCTCACCGAGCGGGCCATACAATGAGCAGTTCTTC
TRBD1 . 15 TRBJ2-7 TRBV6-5 CASRPPGQGTREQYF TGTGCCAGCAGGCCCCCGGGACAGGGAACCCGCGAGCAGTACTTC
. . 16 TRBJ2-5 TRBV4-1 CASSQGQGRWQETQYF TGCGCCAGCAGCCAAGGGCAGGGCCGTTGGCAAGAGACCCAGTACTTC
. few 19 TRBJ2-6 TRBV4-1 CASSQVGSLISSGANVLTF TGCGCCAGCAGCCAAGTGGGCAGCCTAATCAGCTCTGGGGCCAACGTCCTGACTTTC
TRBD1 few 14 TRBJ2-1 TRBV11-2 CASSLGQGVHEQFF TGTGCCAGCAGCTTGGGACAGGGTGTCCATGAGCAGTTCTTC
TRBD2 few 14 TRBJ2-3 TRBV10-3 CAVRERDSTDTQYF TGTGCCGTCCGCGAGCGGGATAGCACAGATACGCAGTATTTT
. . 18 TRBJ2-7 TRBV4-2 CASSQVFRQGLSSYEQYF TGTGCCAGCAGCCAAGTCTTTCGCCAGGGCCTTAGCTCCTACGAGCAGTACTTC
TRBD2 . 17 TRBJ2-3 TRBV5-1 CASSLSAGAGGTDTQYF TGCGCCAGCAGCTTATCCGCGGGAGCGGGGGGCACAGATACGCAGTATTTT
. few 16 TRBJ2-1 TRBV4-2 CASSQDQKGRNGEQFF TGTGCCAGCAGCCAAGATCAAAAAGGGAGGAATGGTGAGCAGTTCTTC
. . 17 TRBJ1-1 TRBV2 CASSRDSLPAGNTEAFF TGTGCCAGCAGTAGAGACTCCCTTCCGGCGGGGAACACTGAAGCTTTCTTT
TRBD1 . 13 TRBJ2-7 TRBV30 CAWGLGQGYEQYF TGTGCCTGGGGCCTCGGACAGGGCTACGAGCAGTACTTC
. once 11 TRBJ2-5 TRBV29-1 CSVAPQETQYF TGCAGCGTTGCTCCTCAAGAGACCCAGTACTTC
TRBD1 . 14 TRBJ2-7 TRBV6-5 CASSYSDRGYEQYF TGTGCCAGCAGTTACTCGGACAGGGGTTACGAGCAGTACTTC
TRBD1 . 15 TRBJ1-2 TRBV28 CASSFRDRGTYGYTF TGTGCCAGCAGTTTCCGTGACAGGGGGACCTATGGCTACACCTTC
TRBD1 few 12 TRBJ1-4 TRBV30 CAGDRGGEKLFF TGTGCCGGGGACAGGGGAGGTGAAAAACTGTTTTTT
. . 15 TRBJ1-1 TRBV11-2 CASSLNGMRGTEAFF TGTGCCAGCAGCTTAAATGGGATGCGGGGCACTGAAGCTTTCTTT
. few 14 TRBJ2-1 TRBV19 CASTAGGLGTPAFF TGTGCCAGTACTGCCGGGGGGCTTGGGACTCCTGCGTTCTTC
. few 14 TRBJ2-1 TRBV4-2 CASSRQGSYNEQFF TGTGCCAGCAGCCGTCAGGGGTCCTACAATGAGCAGTTCTTC
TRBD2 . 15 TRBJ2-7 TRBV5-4 CASSLASGAPYEQYF TGTGCCAGCAGCTTGGCTAGCGGGGCCCCCTACGAGCAGTACTTC
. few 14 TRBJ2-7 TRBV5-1 CASSFDTSSYEQYF TGCGCCAGCAGCTTCGACACGTCCTCCTACGAGCAGTACTTC
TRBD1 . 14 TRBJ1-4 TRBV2 CASSRDRWEEKLFF TGTGCCAGCAGCCGGGACAGATGGGAGGAAAAACTGTTTTTT
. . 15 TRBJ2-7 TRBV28 CATVLGRGPLGEQYF TGTGCCACCGTCCTTGGGCGGGGCCCTTTGGGGGAGCAGTACTTC
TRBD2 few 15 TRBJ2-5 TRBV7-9 CASSLGLAGQETQYF TGTGCCAGCAGCTTAGGACTAGCGGGGCAAGAGACCCAGTACTTC